One and the same sample provided the 2 T cell receptor beta chains below, sequenced in a study of blood T cell repertoires in COVID-19. Some clones are missing from TCRdb's copy, which holds only in-frame ones; the method was immunoSEQ multiplex PCR. The repertoire holds about 410,000 clones, with over 85% as singletons. Material: PBMCs or T cells enriched from blood (not recorded which). The receptors originated from a woman between 25 and 40 years old who had recovered from COVID-19.

The V gene is TRBV4-1, the J gene TRBJ2-7, with D perhaps TRBD1 (6 bases). The CDR3 spans 15 residues. The germline V gene encodes CDR1 MGHRA and CDR2 YSYEKL. V gave up 5 bases and J gave up 3 bases, with 17 bases separating them. The CDR3 is CASSSRDKQGYEQYF. The CDR3 DNA is TGCGCCAGCAGCTCCCGGGACAAGCAGGGCTACGAGCAGTACTTC.

J is TRBJ1-2 and V is TRBV24-1; D ambiguous. The CDR3 length is 14 residues. V was trimmed by 5 bases and J by 6 bases, leaving 15 bases between them. Germline CDR1 reads KGHDR; CDR2 reads SFDVKD. This CDR3 reads CATSGEVAVDGYTF. For the CDR3, the DNA is TGTGCCACCAGTGGGGAGGTGGCAGTTGATGGCTACACCTTC.